This TCR beta chain was sequenced for a study of blood T cell repertoires in COVID-19. Sequencing was performed with immunoSEQ multiplex PCR; in TCRdb, only in-frame clones are kept and a portion is missing. The profile covers some 250,000 clones, with 80% to 90% appearing a single time and roughly 5% taken by the ten largest. The CDR3 runs 14 residues. Trimming cost V 5 bases and J 3 bases; bases outside gene matches: 3. Looked up from germline, CDR1 is SGHTA and CDR2 is FQGNSA. The sequencing input was peripheral blood. The source is a man at least 80 years old with acute or convalescent COVID-19. The chain has TRBV7-2 and TRBJ2-1, with 8 bases fitting TRBD2. CDR3 sequence: CASSRGGLYNEQFF. The CDR3 DNA is TGTGCCAGCAGCCGGGGGGGCCTCTACAATGAGCAGTTCTTC.